The 4 T cell receptor beta chains below all came from one sample that was sequenced in a study of cytomegalovirus exposure and HLA in healthy donors. PCR involved 60 Vbeta and 13 Jbeta primers. Libraries were prepared by immunoSEQ multiplex PCR; TCRdb keeps only in-frame clonotypes and omits some of them. The sample includes about 200,000 clones, approximately 11% seen only once; the top ten take 7.5% to 10%. Sequenced sample: PBMCs. These receptors were obtained from a man aged 45 to 65 in good health and CMV-seropositive.

The chain combines TRBV5-4 with TRBJ2-1, with D possibly matching TRBD1 (6 bases). CDR1 and CDR2 (germline): SGHNT, YYREEE (reference sequence). V lost 2 bases, J lost 5 bases, and 11 bases lay in between. This CDR3 is built from 14 residues. CDR3 DNA: TGTGCCAGCAGCTTTTCAGGGGCCGACAATGAGCAGTTCTTC. Protein product: CASSFSGADNEQFF.

The chain has TRBV11-3 and TRBJ2-7; D remains unclear. The germline CDR1 and CDR2 sequences are SGHNT and YENEEA. This CDR3 contains 12 residues. The V end was cut by 0 bases, the J end by 7 bases, with 7 bases between. CDR3 DNA sequence: TGTGCCAGCAGCTTAGATCGGAGAGAGCAGTACTTC. Translation: CASSLDRREQYF.

The V call is TRBV18, the J call TRBJ2-5, with TRBD1 identical over 8 bases. The CDR3 is 15 residues long. V was clipped by 6 bases and J by 1 base; unmatched bases: 7. Looked up from germline, CDR1 is KGHSH and CDR2 is LQKENI. The CDR3 DNA follows: TGTGCCAGCTCTGCCAGGGGGCGACTCCAAGAGACCCAGTACTTC. Translating it yields CASSARGRLQETQYF.

V is TRBV4-3 and J is TRBJ1-1; D remains ambiguous. V lost 0 bases and J 8 bases, leaving 10 bases between the germline ends. The germline CDR1 and CDR2 sequences are LGHNA and YSLEER. CDR3 length: 13 amino acids. The CDR3 nucleotides read TGCGCCAGCAGCCAAGATGGAGCGGGAGAAGCTTTCTTT. Its protein product is CASSQDGAGEAFF.